Shown below are 27 T cell receptor beta chains from a single sample sequenced in a study of glioma-infiltrating T cells. Using RNA template, CDR3s of TCR alpha and beta were amplified with iRepertoire arm-PCR. One entry per CDR3 protein, called by TCRdb with MiXCR from the multiplex PCR reads. The sample shows 90,000 or so distinct CDR3 sequences, around 37% of them seen only once. The source material was glioma tissue, nonneoplastic brain tissue, or PBMCs (not recorded which). The receptors here all came from a human donor with low-grade glioma or glioblastoma, undergoing nonglioma brain surgery, or in good health (not recorded which).

This clonotype occurred many times. The V gene is TRBV5-1, the J gene TRBJ2-1, with unresolved D. The CDR3 length is 12 residues. Deletions cut 4 bases from V and 9 bases from J, with 11 bases between. From germline, CDR1 is SGHRS and CDR2 YFSETQ. CDR3 nucleotides: TGCGCCAGCAGCAAGGTGTCCAGTGAGCAGTTCTTC. Its protein is CASSKVSSEQFF. The full variable domain, with the rest looked up from reference TRBV5-1 and TRBJ2-1, is KAGVTQTPRYLIKTRGQQVTLSCSPISGHRSVSWYQQTPGQGLQFLFEYFSETQRNKGNFPGRFSGRQFSNSRSEMNVSTLELGDSALYLCASSKVSSEQFFGPGTRLTVL.

This clonotype was observed at least ten times. The J gene is TRBJ1-5, the V gene TRBV7-2; D remains unclear. Germline V gene lookup returns CDR1 SGHTA and CDR2 FQGNSA. The CDR3 contains 13 residues. V lost 5 bases and J lost 4, with 9 bases in between. The CDR3, as DNA: TGTGCCAGCAGCAGCCGGGAAAATCAGCCCCAGCATTTT. This gives the protein CASSSRENQPQHF.

The gene calls are TRBV4-1 and TRBJ1-1, with a possible D match to TRBD1 (5 bases). The CDR3 has 14 residues. The V end was cut by 1 base, the J end by 4 bases, with 10 bases between. Per the germline V gene, CDR1 is MGHRA and CDR2 is YSYEKL. The CDR3 DNA is TGCGCCAGCAGCCAAGCGGGGGGGGGCACTGAAGCTTTCTTT. It is translated as CASSQAGGGTEAFF.

Details on this clonotype: A read error may explain this, as a much larger clone is one base away. This CDR3 reads CVSSPPYREHNEQFF. In nucleotides, the CDR3 is TGTGTCAGTAGCCCCCCTTACCGGGAACATAATGAGCAGTTCTTC. The chain carries TRBV19 and TRBJ2-1; TRBD2 might be the D (5 bases). The CDR3 spans 15 residues. CDR1 and CDR2 from the germline V gene are LNHDA and SQIVND (reference sequence).

At least ten counts were recorded for this clonotype. The genes are TRBV20-1 and TRBJ2-5; 14 bases fit TRBD2. This CDR3 contains 14 residues. With 6 bases clipped from V and 6 bases from J, the junction kept 6 bases outside the gene matches. In germline, CDR1 is DFQATT, CDR2 SNEGSKA (reference sequence). This CDR3 is CSAGTSGGSKTQYF. The CDR3 coding sequence is TGCAGTGCAGGGACTAGCGGGGGATCAAAGACCCAGTACTTC.

This chain uses TRBV20-1 with TRBJ2-1, with TRBD2 identical over 11 bases. Germline V gene data show CDR1 as DFQATT and CDR2 as SNEGSKA (reference sequence). The CDR3 consists of 15 residues. V shed 6 bases and J 4 bases; nucleotides not matched to a gene: 8. The CDR3 sequence: CSAQNSGGDYNEQFF. The CDR3 DNA reads TGCAGTGCACAGAATAGCGGGGGGGATTACAATGAGCAGTTCTTC.

This clonotype appeared many times. A much larger clone differs by one base, so this may be a read error. The rearrangement links TRBV28 to TRBJ2-5; D is perhaps TRBD1 or TRBD2 (6 bases each). This CDR3 has 14 amino acids. The germline V and J ends were trimmed by 7 bases and 1 base, with 13 bases remaining between them. Germline V CDR1 and CDR2: MDHEN, SYDVKM. CDR3 nucleotides: TGTGCCAGCAAAACCCGGGGGCGCCAAGAGACCCAGTACTTC. Translating it yields CASKTRGRQETQYF.

This clonotype was seen repeatedly, ten times or more. The chain combines TRBV3-1 with TRBJ1-2; D might be TRBD1 (5 bases). Germline V gene sequence: CDR1 LGHDT, CDR2 YNNKEL (reference sequence). V lost 7 bases and J lost 7, with 16 bases in between. There are 13 residues in the CDR3. CDR3 residues: CASKEGGTSGYTF. In DNA, the CDR3 is TGTGCCAGCAAGGAGGGAGGGACGAGTGGCTACACCTTC.

This clonotype was recorded at least ten times. A much larger clone lies one base from this, so it may be a read error. This is likely a read error, given that the CDR3 carries no conserved phenylalanine or tryptophan at its end. The chain carries TRBV6-2 or TRBV6-3 and TRBJ2-7; 7 nucleotides agree with TRBD1. J was trimmed by 0 bases and V by 10 bases; bases with no gene match: 15. The CDR3 is 16 residues long. Germline CDR1 is MNHEY and CDR2 is SVGEGT. The CDR3 sequence: CATLRDSMDLSYEQYS. CDR3 DNA: TGTGCCACCCTCCGGGACAGCATGGACCTCTCCTACGAGCAGTACTCC.

This clonotype came up many times. V and J are TRBV2 and TRBJ2-7; a weak D match, TRBD1 (6 bases). Trimming removed 10 bases from V and 3 bases from J, with 13 bases in between. There are 12 residues in the CDR3. CDR1 and CDR2 from the germline V gene are SNHLY and FYNNEI. The CDR3 here is CATAGVSYEQYF. In DNA form, the CDR3 reads TGTGCCACCGCAGGGGTGAGCTACGAGCAGTACTTC. Supplemented by reference TRBV2 and TRBJ2-7, the full variable domain reads EPEVTQTPSHQVTQMGQEVILRCVPISNHLYFYWYRQILGQKVEFLVSFYNNEISEKSEIFDDQFSVERPDGSNFTLKIRSTKLEDSAMYFCATAGVSYEQYFGPGTRLTVT.

This clonotype was observed many times. The chain combines TRBV25-1 with TRBJ2-1, with TRBD2 matching 9 bases. The CDR3 extends over 15 amino acids. V dropped 3 bases and J dropped 9; count of bases not matched to a gene: 9. Germline V lookup: CDR1 MGHDK, CDR2 SYGVNS. CDR3 loop: CASSEVGGGALEQFF. The CDR3 DNA is TGTGCCAGCAGTGAGGTTGGCGGGGGGGCCCTTGAGCAGTTCTTC.

This clonotype was detected only once. The V call is TRBV29-1, the J call TRBJ2-5; D call uncertain. Deletions cut 3 bases from V and 5 bases from J, with 19 bases between. Germline loops: CDR1 SQVTM, CDR2 ANQGSEA. The CDR3 is 15 residues long. CDR3 sequence: CSVEDGRGVLETQYF. CDR3 DNA sequence: TGCAGCGTTGAGGACGGTCGTGGGGTTTTGGAGACCCAGTACTTC.

Concerning this clonotype itself: A much bigger clone sits one base away, suggesting this may be a read error. The chain joins TRBV29-1 to TRBJ2-1; 7 bases match TRBD1. This CDR3 contains 13 residues. The germline V gene encodes CDR1 SQVTM and CDR2 ANQGSEA. DNA for the CDR3: TGCAGCATCCGCAGGGGGTGGAACAATGAGCAGTCCTTC. Its protein product is CSIRRGWNNEQSF.

As to this clonotype: The junction differs from germline at one of its ends, possibly a read error. This rearrangement joins TRBV7-2 to TRBJ2-1; D gene ambiguous. In germline, CDR1 is SGHTA, CDR2 FQGNSA. The length of the CDR3 is 14 residues. The DNA of the CDR3 is TGTGCCAGCAGCTTGTCTTGGGTTGTTGGTGAGAAGTTCTTT. The encoded protein is CASSLSWVVGEKFF. The full variable domain, in which reference TRBV7-2 and TRBJ2-1 provide the parts outside the CDR3, is GAGVSQSPSNKVTEKGKDVELRCDPISGHTALYWYRQSLGQGLEFLIYFQGNSAPDKSGLPSDRFSAERTGGSVSTLTIQRTQQEDSAVYLCASSLSWVVGEKFFGPGTRLTVL.

This clonotype occurred many times. The genes are TRBV18 and TRBJ2-5, with D unresolved. Trimming removed 8 bases at V and 1 base at J, with 5 bases between. CDR1 and CDR2 from the germline V gene are KGHSH and LQKENI. CDR3 length: 11 amino acids. The CDR3 protein is CASLIQETQYF. In DNA, the CDR3 is TGTGCCAGCCTTATCCAAGAGACCCAGTACTTC.

Many counts were recorded for this clonotype. The gene calls are TRBV19 and TRBJ2-1, with 12 bases fitting TRBD2. Germline V CDR1 and CDR2: LNHDA, SQIVND (reference sequence). Germline trimming cut 1 base from V and 8 bases from J; bases unmatched to any gene: 9. The CDR3 contains 17 residues. DNA of the CDR3: TGTGCCAGTAGTATAGTCTCTAGCGGGGGGGCCGTAGATGAGCAGTTCTTC. Protein sequence: CASSIVSSGGAVDEQFF.

This clonotype has a count of ten or more. The rearrangement links TRBV24-1 to TRBJ1-2; D unresolved. CDR3 length: 14 amino acids. Trimming removed 9 bases at V and 2 bases at J, with 15 bases between. Germline CDR1 KGHDR, CDR2 SFDVKD. CDR3 nucleotide sequence: TGTGCCACCTCCCGACGTGGGCTAAACTATGGCTACACCTTC. This gives the protein CATSRRGLNYGYTF.

At least ten counts were recorded for this clonotype. The chain recombines TRBV12-3 or TRBV12-4 with TRBJ1-1; no reliable D call. V lost 3 bases and J 5 bases, leaving 7 bases between the germline ends. This CDR3 spans 12 amino acids. This CDR3 reads CASSFPGTEAFF. CDR3 DNA: TGTGCCAGCAGTTTCCCGGGAACTGAAGCTTTCTTT.

The chain joins TRBV20-1 to TRBJ2-1; 8 bases fit TRBD2. V was clipped by 3 bases and J by 4 bases; unmatched bases: 5. The CDR3 totals 14 residues. Germline V gene lookup returns CDR1 DFQATT and CDR2 SNEGSKA (reference sequence). In DNA form, the CDR3 reads TGCAGTGCTAGCGACGCGGGAGGATACAATGAGCAGTTCTTC. This translates into CSASDAGGYNEQFF.

This clonotype came up many times. The chain carries TRBV20-1 and TRBJ2-1; D unresolved. The V gene lost 4 bases and the J gene lost 8 bases, with 18 bases spanning the gap. Germline V gene data show CDR1 as DFQATT and CDR2 as SNEGSKA (reference sequence). The CDR3 has 14 amino acids. CDR3 nucleotides: TGCAGTGCTAATAACCCAATGGGAAAGGATGAGCAGTTCTTC. This gives the protein CSANNPMGKDEQFF.

The genes are TRBV7-3 and TRBJ2-7; TRBD2 aligns across 7 bases. Germline CDR1 and CDR2: SGHTA and FQGTGA. This CDR3 contains 13 residues. With V trimmed by 6 bases and J by 4 bases, 6 bases remained unmatched. CDR3 loop: CASRRRLAYEQYF. DNA of the CDR3: TGTGCCAGCAGACGGAGACTAGCATACGAGCAGTACTTC.

The gene calls are TRBV6-2 or TRBV6-3 and TRBJ2-7; weak D call: TRBD1 (6 bases). Trimming took 6 bases from V and 7 from J, leaving 34 bases between them. The CDR3 is 19 residues long. CDR1 is MNHEY, CDR2 SVGEGT, per germline. The CDR3 is CASRAGTRGIRSSYNEQYF. The CDR3 DNA follows: TGTGCCAGCAGAGCCGGCACTAGGGGGATAAGGAGCTCCTACAATGAGCAGTACTTC.

The chain uses TRBV5-1 and TRBJ2-3, with 7 nucleotides matching TRBD1. V was clipped by 0 bases and J by 4 bases; unmatched bases: 5. This CDR3 comprises 15 residues. Germline values: CDR1 SGHRS, CDR2 YFSETQ. This CDR3 reads CASSLGAGGSDTQYF. As DNA, the CDR3 is TGCGCCAGCAGCTTGGGAGCAGGGGGATCAGATACGCAGTATTTT.

In this sample, this clonotype turned up many times. The J gene is TRBJ2-1, the V gene TRBV2; 8 bases align to TRBD1. The trim removed 6 bases at V and 9 bases at J, leaving 7 bases unmatched. Germline CDR1 reads SNHLY; CDR2 reads FYNNEI. CDR3 length: 13 amino acids. CDR3 region: CASSAGTGGEQFF. The CDR3 DNA follows: TGTGCCAGCAGCGCCGGGACAGGAGGTGAGCAGTTCTTC.

This clonotype was detected ten times or more. The chain combines TRBV19 with TRBJ1-1, with D unclear. Germline V gene sequence: CDR1 LNHDA, CDR2 SQIVND (reference sequence). Trimming took off 4 bases at V and 1 base at J, with 7 bases between the two ends. This CDR3 has 13 residues. The CDR3 here is CASSKPPNTEAFF. CDR3 bases: TGTGCCAGTAGTAAACCCCCGAACACTGAAGCTTTCTTT.

This clonotype was observed many times. The chain recombines TRBV7-2 with TRBJ1-2, with TRBD1 identical over 8 bases. This CDR3 region has 15 residues. Germline V gene data show CDR1 as SGHTA and CDR2 as FQGNSA. J was trimmed by 7 bases and V by 3 bases; bases with no gene match: 10. The CDR3 bases are TGTGCCAGCAGCTTCGGTCTCGCCAGGGGGCTTGGCTACACCTTC. This encodes CASSFGLARGLGYTF.

At least ten counts were recorded for this clonotype. The rearrangement joins TRBV6-2 or TRBV6-3 to TRBJ2-7, with TRBD2 matching over 11 bases. The germline V gene encodes CDR1 MNHEY and CDR2 SVGEGT. The J segment lost 5 bases and the V segment lost 6 bases, leaving 3 bases of the junction unmatched. This CDR3 region has 13 residues. Written as DNA, the CDR3 is TGTGCCAGCAGCCTACTAGCGGGAGACGAGCAGTACTTC. Translation gives CASSLLAGDEQYF.